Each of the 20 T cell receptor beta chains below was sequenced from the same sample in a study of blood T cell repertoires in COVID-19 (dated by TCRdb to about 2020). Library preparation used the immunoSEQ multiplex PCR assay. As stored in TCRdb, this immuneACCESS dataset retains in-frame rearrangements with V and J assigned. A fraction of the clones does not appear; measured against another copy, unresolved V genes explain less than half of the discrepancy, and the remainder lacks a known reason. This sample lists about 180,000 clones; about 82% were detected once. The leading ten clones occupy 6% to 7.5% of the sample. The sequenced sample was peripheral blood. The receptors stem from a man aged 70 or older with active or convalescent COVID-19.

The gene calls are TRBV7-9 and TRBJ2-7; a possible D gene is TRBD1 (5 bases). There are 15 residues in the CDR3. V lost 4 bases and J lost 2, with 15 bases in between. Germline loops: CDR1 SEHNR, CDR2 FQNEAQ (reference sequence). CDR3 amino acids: CASSSTEFNPYEQYF. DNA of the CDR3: TGTGCCAGCAGCTCGACAGAATTCAATCCCTACGAGCAGTACTTC.

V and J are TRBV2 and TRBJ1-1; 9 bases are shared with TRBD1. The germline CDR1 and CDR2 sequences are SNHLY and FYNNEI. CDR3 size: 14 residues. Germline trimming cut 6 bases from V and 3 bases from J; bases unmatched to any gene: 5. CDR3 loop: CASRAGQGYTEAFF. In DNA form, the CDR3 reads TGTGCCAGCAGGGCGGGACAGGGCTACACTGAAGCTTTCTTT.

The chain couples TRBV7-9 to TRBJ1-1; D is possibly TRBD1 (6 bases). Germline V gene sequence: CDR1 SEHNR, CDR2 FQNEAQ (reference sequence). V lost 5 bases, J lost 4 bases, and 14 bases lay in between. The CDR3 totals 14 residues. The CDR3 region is CASSQQTGGTEAFF. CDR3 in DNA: TGTGCCAGCAGCCAGCAGACAGGCGGCACTGAAGCTTTCTTT. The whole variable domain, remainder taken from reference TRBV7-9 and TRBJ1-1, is DTGVSQNPRHKITKRGQNVTFRCDPISEHNRLYWYRQTLGQGPEFLTYFQNEAQLEKSRLLSDRFSAERPKGSFSTLEIQRTEQGDSAMYLCASSQQTGGTEAFFGQGTRLTVV.

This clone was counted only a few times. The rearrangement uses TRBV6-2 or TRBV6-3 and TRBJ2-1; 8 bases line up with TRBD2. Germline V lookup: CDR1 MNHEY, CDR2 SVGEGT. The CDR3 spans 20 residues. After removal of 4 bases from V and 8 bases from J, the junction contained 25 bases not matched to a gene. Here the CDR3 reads CASSFEGGALAGGYNHEQFF. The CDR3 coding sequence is TGTGCCAGCAGTTTTGAGGGGGGAGCTCTGGCGGGAGGTTATAACCATGAGCAGTTCTTC.

The DNA for the CDR3 is TGTGCCAGCAGTACACTCCCACCGGGACAGGGATTGGGGTATGAGCAGTTCTTC. This encodes CASSTLPPGQGLGYEQFF. V is TRBV27 and J is TRBJ2-1; 9 bases are a match to TRBD1. This CDR3 is built from 18 residues. V was clipped by 5 bases and J by 8 bases; unmatched bases: 19. Germline V gives CDR1 MNHEY, CDR2 SMNVEV (reference sequence).

This CDR3 reads CASSLGGAGDTQYF. CDR3 nucleotides: TGTGCCAGCAGCTTGGGAGGTGCCGGGGATACGCAGTATTTT. The chain employs TRBV11-2 and TRBJ2-3, with D possibly matching TRBD2 (6 bases). Trimming took 3 bases from V and 6 from J, leaving 13 bases between them. The CDR3 runs 14 residues. Germline CDR1 and CDR2: SGHAT and FQNNGV.

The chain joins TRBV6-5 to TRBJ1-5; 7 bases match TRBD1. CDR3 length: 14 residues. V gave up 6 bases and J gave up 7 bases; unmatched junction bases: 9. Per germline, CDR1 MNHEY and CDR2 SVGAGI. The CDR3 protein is CASSSTGTVQPQHF. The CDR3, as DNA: TGTGCCAGCAGCTCCACCGGGACAGTCCAGCCCCAGCATTTT.

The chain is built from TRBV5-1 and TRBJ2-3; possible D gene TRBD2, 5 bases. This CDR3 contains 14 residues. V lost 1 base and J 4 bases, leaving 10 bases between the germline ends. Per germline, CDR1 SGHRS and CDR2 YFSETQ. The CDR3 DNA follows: TGCGCCAGCAGCTTGAACGGGGAGTCAGATACGCAGTATTTT. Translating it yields CASSLNGESDTQYF.

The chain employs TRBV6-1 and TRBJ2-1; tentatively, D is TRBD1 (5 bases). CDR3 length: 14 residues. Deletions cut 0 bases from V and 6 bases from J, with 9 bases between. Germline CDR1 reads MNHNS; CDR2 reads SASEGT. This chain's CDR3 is CASSEAQGPNEQFF. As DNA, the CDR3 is TGTGCCAGCAGTGAAGCCCAGGGTCCCAATGAGCAGTTCTTC.

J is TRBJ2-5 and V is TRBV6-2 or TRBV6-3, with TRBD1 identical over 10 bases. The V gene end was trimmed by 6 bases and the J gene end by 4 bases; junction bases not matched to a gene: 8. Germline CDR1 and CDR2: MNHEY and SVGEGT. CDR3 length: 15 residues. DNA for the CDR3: TGTGCCAGCAGCCCCGGGACAGGGGTCCCAGAGACCCAGTACTTC. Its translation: CASSPGTGVPETQYF.

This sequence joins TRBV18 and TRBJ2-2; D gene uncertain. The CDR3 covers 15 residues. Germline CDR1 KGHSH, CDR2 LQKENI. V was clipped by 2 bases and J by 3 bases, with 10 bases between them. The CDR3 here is CASSPNSQDTGELFF. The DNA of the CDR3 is TGTGCCAGCTCACCAAACAGCCAGGACACCGGGGAGCTGTTTTTT.

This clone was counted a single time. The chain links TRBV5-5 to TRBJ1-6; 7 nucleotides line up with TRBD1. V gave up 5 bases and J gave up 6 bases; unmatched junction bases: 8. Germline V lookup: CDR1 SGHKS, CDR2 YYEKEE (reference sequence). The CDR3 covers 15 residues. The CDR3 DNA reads TGTGCCAGCAGGCAGGGGGTCCTGGGTAATTCACCCCTCCACTTT. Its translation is CASRQGVLGNSPLHF.

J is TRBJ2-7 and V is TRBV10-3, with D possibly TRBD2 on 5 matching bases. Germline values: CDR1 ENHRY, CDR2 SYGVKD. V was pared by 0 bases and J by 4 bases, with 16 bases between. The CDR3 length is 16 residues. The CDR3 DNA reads TGTGCCATCAGTGAGTCTTCCCCGAACCTAGCTTACGAGCAGTACTTC. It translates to CAISESSPNLAYEQYF.

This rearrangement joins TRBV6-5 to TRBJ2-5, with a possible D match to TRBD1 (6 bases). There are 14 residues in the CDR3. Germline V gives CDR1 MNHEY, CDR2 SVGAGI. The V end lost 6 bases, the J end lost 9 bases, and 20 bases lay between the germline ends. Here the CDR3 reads CASSANDRLGAQYF. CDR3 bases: TGTGCCAGCAGCGCCAACGACAGGCTAGGGGCCCAGTACTTC.

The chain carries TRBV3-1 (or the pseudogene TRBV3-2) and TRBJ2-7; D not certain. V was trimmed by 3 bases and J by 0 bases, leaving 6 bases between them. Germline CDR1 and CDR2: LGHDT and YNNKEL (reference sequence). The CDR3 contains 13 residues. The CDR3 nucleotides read TGTGCCAGCAGCCACGAGAGCTCCTACGAGCAGTACTTC. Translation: CASSHESSYEQYF.

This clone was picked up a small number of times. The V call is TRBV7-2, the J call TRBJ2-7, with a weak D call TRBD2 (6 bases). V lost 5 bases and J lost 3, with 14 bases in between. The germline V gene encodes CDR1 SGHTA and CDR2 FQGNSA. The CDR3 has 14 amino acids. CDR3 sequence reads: CASSERAGYYEQYF. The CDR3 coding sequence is TGTGCCAGCAGCGAACGCGCGGGGTACTACGAGCAGTACTTC.

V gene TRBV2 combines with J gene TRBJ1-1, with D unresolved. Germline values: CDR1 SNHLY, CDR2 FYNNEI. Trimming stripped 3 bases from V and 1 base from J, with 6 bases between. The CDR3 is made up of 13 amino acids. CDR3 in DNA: TGTGCCAGCAGTGAGCGGGAGAACACTGAAGCTTTCTTT. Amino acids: CASSERENTEAFF.

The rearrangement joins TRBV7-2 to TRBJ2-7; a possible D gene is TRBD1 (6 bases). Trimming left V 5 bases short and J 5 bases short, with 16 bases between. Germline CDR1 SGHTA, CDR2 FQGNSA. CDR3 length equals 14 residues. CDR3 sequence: CASSPSITGNEQYF. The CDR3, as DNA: TGTGCCAGCAGCCCCTCGATAACAGGGAACGAGCAGTACTTC.

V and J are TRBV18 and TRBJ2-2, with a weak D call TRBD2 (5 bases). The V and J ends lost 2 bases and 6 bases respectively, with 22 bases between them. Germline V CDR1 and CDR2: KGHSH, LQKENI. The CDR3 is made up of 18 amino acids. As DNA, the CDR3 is TGTGCCAGCTCACCATCTTACATGTCGCCAGGAGGTGCCGGGGAGCTGTTTTTT. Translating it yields CASSPSYMSPGGAGELFF.

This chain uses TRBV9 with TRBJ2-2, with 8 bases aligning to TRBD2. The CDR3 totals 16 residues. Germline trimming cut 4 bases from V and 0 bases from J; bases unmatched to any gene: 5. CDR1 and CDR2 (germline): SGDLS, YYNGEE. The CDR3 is CASSPAGLANTGELFF. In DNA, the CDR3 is TGTGCCAGCAGCCCGGCGGGACTAGCGAACACCGGGGAGCTGTTTTTT. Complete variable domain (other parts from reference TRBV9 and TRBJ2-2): DSGVTQTPKHLITATGQRVTLRCSPRSGDLSVYWYQQSLDQGLQFLIQYYNGEERAKGNILERFSAQQFPDLHSELNLSSLELGDSALYFCASSPAGLANTGELFFGEGSRLTVL.